The 18 T cell receptor beta chains given below trace back to one sample, sequenced in a study of blood T cell repertoires in COVID-19. Libraries were prepared by immunoSEQ multiplex PCR; TCRdb keeps only in-frame clonotypes and omits some of them. In the table there are about 28,000 clones, roughly 87% of which are singletons. The specimen sequenced was peripheral blood. The receptor source for this set is a human donor in a cohort sampled during active COVID-19.

V gene TRBV15 combines with J gene TRBJ2-3; D unresolved. V was trimmed by 1 base and J by 3 bases, leaving 5 bases between them. The germline V gene has CDR1 LNHNV and CDR2 YYDKDF (reference sequence). This CDR3 is 13 amino acids long. CDR3 protein: CATSRALTDTQYF. The CDR3 region has the DNA TGTGCCACCAGCAGAGCGTTGACAGATACGCAGTATTTT.

The chain uses TRBV11-1 and TRBJ2-1; 12 nucleotides match TRBD2. CDR1 is SGHAT, CDR2 FQDESV, per germline (reference sequence). V shed 5 bases and J 4 bases; nucleotides not matched to a gene: 6. This CDR3 spans 16 amino acids. CDR3 sequence: CASSTRLAGAYNEQFF. The DNA for the CDR3 is TGTGCCAGCAGCACCCGACTAGCGGGGGCTTACAATGAGCAGTTCTTC. Together with reference TRBV11-1 and TRBJ2-1, the CDR3 gives the full variable domain: EAEVAQSPRYKITEKSQAVAFWCDPISGHATLYWYRQILGQGPELLVQFQDESVVDDSQLPKDRFSAERLKGVDSTLKIQPAELGDSAMYLCASSTRLAGAYNEQFFGPGTRLTVL.

The genes are TRBV27 and TRBJ1-5; a possible D gene is TRBD1 (5 bases). V gave up 6 bases and J gave up 2 bases, with 11 bases separating them. Germline assignment: CDR1 MNHEY and CDR2 SMNVEV (reference sequence). This CDR3 has 14 amino acids. In DNA form, the CDR3 reads TGTGCCAGCAGCAGGGTTTCGGGCAATCAGCCCCAGCATTTT. This encodes CASSRVSGNQPQHF.

This sequence joins TRBV24-1 and TRBJ2-7; D not certain. Germline CDR1 and CDR2: KGHDR and SFDVKD. The CDR3 totals 11 residues. Trimming took off 4 bases at V and 7 bases at J, with 7 bases between the two ends. CDR3 sequence: CATSEGVEQYF. DNA for the CDR3: TGTGCCACCAGTGAAGGAGTAGAGCAGTACTTC.

The CDR3 DNA reads as TGTGCCAGCAGCTTAAAGGCTCCACAGGGCTCCTATAATTCACCCCTCCACTTT. Residues: CASSLKAPQGSYNSPLHF. The chain links TRBV7-2 to TRBJ1-6, with a possible D match to TRBD1 (6 bases). The V gene's germline CDR1 is SGHTA and CDR2 FQGNSA. V was clipped by 2 bases and J by 0 bases, with 14 bases between them. The CDR3 runs to 18 residues.

The gene calls are TRBV13 and TRBJ2-3, with a weak D call TRBD1 (8 bases). V was shortened by 5 bases and J by 8 bases, with 23 bases between the two germline ends. This CDR3 contains 16 residues. In germline, CDR1 is PRHDT, CDR2 FYEKMQ (reference sequence). CDR3 sequence: CASSLHTGGGFGTQYF. The CDR3 DNA reads TGTGCCAGCAGCCTACATACAGGGGGGGGTTTTGGTACGCAGTATTTT.

The chain employs TRBV7-2 and TRBJ2-7; 8 bases fit TRBD2. This CDR3 is 14 amino acids long. The V gene end was trimmed by 7 bases and the J gene end by 0 bases; junction bases not matched to a gene: 5. Germline CDR1 reads SGHTA; CDR2 reads FQGNSA. The CDR3 sequence is CASNPAGASYEQYF. CDR3 in DNA: TGTGCCAGCAACCCAGCGGGGGCCTCCTACGAGCAGTACTTC.

This clone was seen once. V usage is TRBV12-3 or TRBV12-4 and J usage is TRBJ1-5; 7 bases line up with TRBD1. With 5 bases clipped from V and 6 bases from J, the junction kept 4 bases outside the gene matches. The CDR3 runs to 13 residues. CDR3: CASSIPGGQPQHF. In DNA form, the CDR3 reads TGTGCCAGCAGTATCCCAGGGGGTCAGCCCCAGCATTTT.

CDR3 loop: CASSPDRDSNEQFF. Here the CDR3 DNA reads TGTGCCAGCTCACCCGACAGGGACAGCAATGAGCAGTTCTTC. The chain combines TRBV18 with TRBJ2-1; TRBD1 matches at 7 bases. Losses at the gene ends were 3 bases for V and 6 bases for J; bases not matched to a gene: 5. CDR3 length: 14 residues. CDR1 and CDR2 (germline): KGHSH, LQKENI.

The V and J genes are TRBV11-3 and TRBJ2-5; no clear D. With 4 bases removed from V and 5 bases from J, the gap between germline ends came to 8 bases. CDR1 and CDR2 (germline): SGHNT, YENEEA. The CDR3 contains 12 residues. Here the CDR3 DNA reads TGTGCCAGCAGCTCCTCGCGGGAGACCCAGTACTTC. Its translation: CASSSSRETQYF.

This chain joins TRBV28 and TRBJ1-2, with no clear D. V was clipped by 4 bases and J by 6 bases, with 18 bases between them. The CDR3 sequence is 15 residues long. CDR1 MDHEN and CDR2 SYDVKM come from the germline V gene. The DNA of the CDR3 is TGTGCCAGCAGTTCCTCGCCGCGGTTCGATCATGGCTACACCTTC. The encoded protein is CASSSSPRFDHGYTF.

This clone was counted once. The rearrangement joins TRBV21-1 to TRBJ2-7; the table names TRBD1, a call not compared with the DNA. TRBV21-1 is classified as a pseudogene. The CDR3 totals 14 residues. For the CDR3, the DNA is TGTGCCAGCAGCCCACGACAGGAGCACTACGAGCAGTACTTC. Protein: CASSPRQEHYEQYF.

This clone occurred once. The chain has TRBV7-3 and TRBJ1-6, with 8 bases aligning to TRBD1. The length of the CDR3 is 14 residues. Germline-derived CDR1 and CDR2 are SGHTA and FQGTGA. The junction had 4 bases not matched to a gene; V was cut back by 5 bases and J by 7 bases. The CDR3 here is CASSQDRANSPLHF. For the CDR3, the DNA is TGTGCCAGCAGCCAGGACAGGGCCAATTCACCCCTCCACTTT.

The rearrangement uses TRBV24-1 and TRBJ2-3; TRBD2 might be the D (6 bases). Trimming took off 4 bases at V and 8 bases at J, with 9 bases between the two ends. CDR1 KGHDR and CDR2 SFDVKD come from the germline V gene. The CDR3 spans 12 residues. The CDR3, as DNA: TGTGCCACCAGTGACTTAGCGGCTACGCAGTATTTT. Protein sequence: CATSDLAATQYF.

The chain uses TRBV4-2 and TRBJ2-7; TRBD1 matches at 9 bases. The CDR3 is 16 amino acids. V shed 3 bases and J 2 bases; nucleotides not matched to a gene: 8. The V gene's germline CDR1 is LGHNA and CDR2 YNFKEQ. In DNA, the CDR3 is TGTGCCAGCAGCCAGGGGATCCGGGACAGGGCCTACGAGCAGTACTTC. It specifies CASSQGIRDRAYEQYF.

The chain carries TRBV4-2 and TRBJ2-1; D uncertain. This CDR3 is 15 amino acids long. CDR1 is LGHNA, CDR2 YNFKEQ, per germline. V was clipped by 4 bases and J by 5 bases, with 15 bases between them. CDR3 coding DNA: TGTGCCAGCAGCCCCCGTCTCGTTACTGACAATGAGCAGTTCTTC. Amino acid sequence: CASSPRLVTDNEQFF.

The chain carries TRBV27 and TRBJ1-1; the match to TRBD1 covers 7 bases. The CDR3 consists of 12 residues. CDR1 MNHEY and CDR2 SMNVEV come from the germline V gene (reference sequence). Trimming at V came to 6 bases and at J to 11 bases, leaving 9 bases not matched to a gene. The CDR3 DNA sequence: TGTGCCAGCAGACCGACAGGGAATAAGGCTTTCTTT. Protein sequence: CASRPTGNKAFF.

This clone was found once. The chain links TRBV18 to TRBJ1-3; D unresolved. CDR3 length: 15 residues. Trimming took 1 base from V and 4 from J, leaving 11 bases between them. The germline V gene has CDR1 KGHSH and CDR2 LQKENI. CDR3 nucleotide sequence: TGTGCCAGCTCACCACGGTCAAGGGAGGGAAACACCATATATTTT. It specifies CASSPRSREGNTIYF.